Following are 5 T cell receptor beta chains from one sample sequenced in a study of blood T cell repertoires in COVID-19. Sequenced by immunoSEQ multiplex PCR; TCRdb stores in-frame clones only, minus some. The table includes 100,000 to 150,000 clones, approximately 90% detected once. The specimen sequenced was peripheral blood. The receptor source for this set is a man aged 50 to 60 with acute or convalescent COVID-19.

The CDR3 sequence: CASSQGLWTNEKLFF. The CDR3 bases are TGTGCCAGCAGTCAGGGGCTATGGACTAATGAAAAACTGTTTTTT. The chain has TRBV27 and TRBJ1-4, with a weak D call TRBD1 (6 bases). Germline lookup yields CDR1 MNHEY and CDR2 SMNVEV (reference sequence). Trimming left V 5 bases short and J 2 bases short, with 12 bases between. The length of the CDR3 is 15 residues.

The genes are TRBV28 and TRBJ2-6; D perhaps matches TRBD2 (5 bases). CDR1 and CDR2 from the germline V gene are MDHEN and SYDVKM. CDR3 length: 15 residues. V gave up 7 bases and J gave up 0 bases, with 10 bases separating them. CDR3 in amino acids: CASTLAFSGANVLTF. As DNA, the CDR3 is TGTGCCAGCACCCTAGCATTCTCTGGGGCCAACGTCCTGACTTTC.

The chain links TRBV2 to TRBJ1-2, with D unclear. V was shortened by 11 bases and J by 0 bases, with 10 bases between the two germline ends. The CDR3 is made up of 12 amino acids. Germline V gene lookup returns CDR1 SNHLY and CDR2 FYNNEI. CDR3 sequence: CASSVSNYGYTF. CDR3 sequence (DNA): TGTGCCTCCTCTGTATCTAACTATGGCTACACCTTC.

The rearrangement uses TRBV11-1 and TRBJ1-1; D is unresolved. V lost 0 bases to trimming and J lost 8 bases, with 10 bases between them. This CDR3 has 13 residues. Germline assignment: CDR1 SGHAT and CDR2 FQDESV (reference sequence). In DNA form, the CDR3 reads TGTGCCAGCAGCTTAGCTTCCGGCGGAGAAGCTTTCTTT. Translating gives CASSLASGGEAFF.

The chain is built from TRBV10-2 and TRBJ2-1; the match to TRBD2 covers 7 bases. Unmatched junction bases numbered 6, after V lost 6 bases and J lost 1 base. CDR3 length: 15 residues. Germline V CDR1 and CDR2: WSHSY, SAAADI. This CDR3 reads CASSPGGSSYNEQFF. The CDR3 DNA reads as TGCGCCAGCAGCCCCGGCGGGAGTTCCTACAATGAGCAGTTCTTC.